The present T cell receptor beta chain was sequenced within a study of blood T cell repertoires in COVID-19 (dated by TCRdb to 2018 to 2020). For context, the study as a whole: The collaborator samples originated in the United States, Italy and Spain and spanned the acute and convalescent phases of COVID-19. Where available, HLA class I and class II types were obtained from metadata supplied by the sample provider rather than from assay-based typing. The dataset comprised deeply sampled blood TCRbeta repertoires from subjects exposed to, actively infected with, or recovered from COVID-19. The material from the prospective study consisted of cDNA or gDNA derived from T cells, B-cell-depleted T cells, or PBMCs. The repertoires were released in a freely available public database intended as a resource for research on the immune response to SARS-CoV-2. Samples came from the ongoing ImmuneRACE study (first 160 participants) plus 1,254 subjects from 6 global collaborators. Sample metadata almost always included a de-identified subject ID, COVID-19 status, age in years and sex.

The germline V gene (reference sequence) provides CDR1 MNHEY and CDR2 SMNVEV. From the cysteine through the phenylalanine, the CDR3 covers 15 amino acids. Only CDR3 DNA is held: 45 bases, read in frame from base 1. The germline ends are 12 bases apart after V is trimmed by 3 bases and J by 2 bases. The immunoSEQ Assay, a bias-controlled multiplex PCR, was used to amplify TCRbeta CDR3 regions from genomic DNA. On the study's bioinformatics: The number of nucleated cells in each sample was estimated by amplification of reference gene primers within the assay. Sequence reads were collapsed and filtered to measure the absolute abundance of every unique TCRbeta CDR3 rearrangement. Productive Simpson clonality was computed per sample as the square root of Simpson's diversity index over productive rearrangements. TCRdb limited this immuneACCESS table to in-frame rearrangements with V and J called. A share of clones is missing; checked studies link under half to unresolved V genes, and the rest is unexplained. The V and J calls and clone size are taken from that table; D and trimming were inferred from the DNA. The sample table shows hundreds of thousands of clones, and around nine tenths are seen once. The top ten clonotypes cover approximately 1.8% of the sample.

What the study reported, not specific to this receptor: The amount of clinical and demographic metadata varied by source and participant and was provided uncurated.

Comment on this clone: The antigen it binds to is not known. Per-nucleotide qualities are absent, and no much larger clonotype sits a single base away.

One collaborating source in Seattle enrolled patients during active infection and followed them longitudinally through the course of disease. Collaborating institutions collected whole blood in K2EDTA tubes following their own protocols. Collaborator samples were shipped for TCRbeta analysis as frozen whole blood, isolated PBMCs, or DNA extracted from either sample type. The sequenced sample was peripheral blood. The chain links TRBV27 with TRBJ2-3; too little of a D gene remains to name it. The receptor comes from a woman aged 25 to 45 with COVID-19, enrolled during active disease. The CDR3 reads as follows: CASSFQLRHTDTQYF. The DNA reads TGTGCCAGCAGTTTCCAGCTACGACACACAGATACGCAGTATTTT.